These 27 T cell receptor beta chains were all obtained from the same sample, sequenced in a study of cytomegalovirus exposure and HLA in healthy donors. Use of 60 Vbeta and 13 Jbeta primers characterized the PCR. Libraries were prepared by immunoSEQ multiplex PCR; TCRdb keeps only in-frame clonotypes and omits some of them. The sample carries around 80,000 clones, about 79% recorded once. The sample was PBMCs. These receptor sequences come from a female donor in good health and CMV-seronegative.

The chain is built from TRBV6-1 and TRBJ1-1; D gene uncertain. Deletions cut 2 bases from V and 5 bases from J, with 15 bases between. Germline CDR1 MNHNS, CDR2 SASEGT. There are 15 residues in the CDR3. The CDR3 region has the DNA TGTGCCAGCAGTGAACTGCGGATAAGGAGGACTGAAGCTTTCTTT. Protein product: CASSELRIRRTEAFF.

The gene calls are TRBV23-1 and TRBJ2-5; unclear D gene. TRBV23-1 is sorted into the ORF group, with uncertain function. The CDR3 length is 17 residues. V was trimmed by 4 bases and J by 5 bases, leaving 23 bases between them. The CDR3 region has the DNA TGCGCCAGCAGTCGATCCCCGGCGGAACCCCCACGGGAGACCCAGTACTTC. Translation: CASSRSPAEPPRETQYF.

V is TRBV15 and J is TRBJ2-2; 7 bases are a match to TRBD2. Per germline, CDR1 LNHNV and CDR2 YYDKDF (reference sequence). V lost 1 base to trimming and J lost 5 bases; unmatched junction nucleotides: 4. The CDR3 extends over 15 amino acids. The CDR3 protein is CATSRVAGDTGELFF. CDR3 nucleotides: TGTGCCACCAGCAGAGTCGCGGGAGATACCGGGGAGCTGTTTTTT.

This clone was recorded a few times. This sequence joins TRBV4-2 and TRBJ2-7; TRBD2 agrees at 10 bases. Germline V gene lookup returns CDR1 LGHNA and CDR2 YNFKEQ. Trimming cost V 1 base and J 5 bases; bases outside gene matches: 5. The CDR3 runs 15 residues. The CDR3 reads CASSQVGLAGDEQYF. The CDR3 coding sequence is TGTGCCAGCAGCCAAGTTGGGCTAGCGGGAGACGAGCAGTACTTC.

This sequence joins TRBV7-2 and TRBJ2-2, with D possibly TRBD2 on 5 matching bases. Deletions cut 5 bases from V and 6 bases from J, with 13 bases between. This CDR3 has 14 amino acids. Germline loops: CDR1 SGHTA, CDR2 FQGNSA. The CDR3 sequence is CASSESWGAGELFF. The CDR3 nucleotides are TGTGCCAGCAGCGAGAGTTGGGGAGCCGGGGAGCTGTTTTTT.

The rearrangement links TRBV18 to TRBJ1-1; D gene ambiguous. Between the trimmed V and J ends, which lost 3 bases and 0 bases, there was a span of 8 bases. There are 14 residues in the CDR3. Germline loops: CDR1 KGHSH, CDR2 LQKENI. The CDR3 is CASSPGRMNTEAFF. CDR3 bases: TGTGCCAGCTCACCGGGCAGAATGAACACTGAAGCTTTCTTT.

The chain recombines TRBV30 with TRBJ1-5, with 7 bases lining up with TRBD1. The trim removed 4 bases at V and 3 bases at J, leaving 9 bases unmatched. The CDR3 consists of 15 residues. CDR1 GTSNPN and CDR2 SVGIG come from the germline V gene (reference sequence). CDR3 sequence reads: CAWTAGQAYNQPQHF. The DNA for the CDR3 is TGTGCCTGGACTGCAGGACAGGCCTACAATCAGCCCCAGCATTTT.

The V call is TRBV5-4, the J call TRBJ2-1, with 9 bases fitting TRBD2. This CDR3 is 15 amino acids long. Germline V gene sequence: CDR1 SGHNT, CDR2 YYREEE (reference sequence). Losses at the gene ends were 2 bases for V and 5 bases for J; bases not matched to a gene: 5. For the CDR3, the DNA is TGTGCCAGCAGCTTTGTAGCGGGAGACAACAATGAGCAGTTCTTC. Its protein is CASSFVAGDNNEQFF.

This chain connects TRBV18 to TRBJ2-7; D possibly corresponds to TRBD2 (7 bases). Looked up from germline, CDR1 is KGHSH and CDR2 is LQKENI. V lost 6 bases to trimming and J lost 4 bases, with 19 bases between them. This CDR3 has 15 amino acids. The CDR3 here is CASSSFEGGEYEQYF. In nucleotides, the CDR3 is TGTGCCAGCTCCTCCTTTGAGGGGGGGGAATACGAGCAGTACTTC. The full variable domain, in which reference TRBV18 and TRBJ2-7 provide the parts outside the CDR3, is NAGVMQNPRHLVRRRGQEARLRCSPMKGHSHVYWYRQLPEEGLKFMVYLQKENIIDESGMPKERFSAEFPKEGPSILRIQQVVRGDSAAYFCASSSFEGGEYEQYFGPGTRLTVT.

This clone has only a few counts. For the CDR3, the DNA is TGTGCCTGGAGTGACAGCATGAACACTGAAGCTTTCTTT. This encodes CAWSDSMNTEAFF. This rearrangement joins TRBV30 to TRBJ1-1, with D uncertain. The V gene lost 1 base and the J gene lost 0 bases, with 6 bases spanning the gap. Germline loops: CDR1 GTSNPN, CDR2 SVGIG (reference sequence). The CDR3 runs 13 residues.

The rearrangement joins TRBV7-2 to TRBJ2-7; 11 bases align to TRBD2. Germline V gene sequence: CDR1 SGHTA, CDR2 FQGNSA. With 1 base clipped from V and 4 bases from J, the junction kept 9 bases outside the gene matches. There are 17 residues in the CDR3. The CDR3 is CASSLEGLAGGLYEQYF. CDR3 nucleotide sequence: TGTGCCAGCAGCTTAGAGGGTTTAGCGGGGGGGCTTTACGAGCAGTACTTC.

Regarding this clone: A read error may produce the germline difference seen at one junction end. This rearrangement joins TRBV29-1 to TRBJ2-7, with 8 nucleotides matching TRBD1. Per germline, CDR1 SQVTM and CDR2 ANQGSEA. This CDR3 contains 14 residues. CDR3 region: CSVHGQGEPYGQYF. CDR3 coding DNA: TGCAGCGTTCATGGACAGGGAGAACCCTACGGGCAGTACTTC.

This sequence joins TRBV5-1 and TRBJ1-2; 7 bases line up with TRBD1. There are 14 residues in the CDR3. Unmatched junction bases numbered 2, after V lost 0 bases and J lost 3 bases. Germline V gives CDR1 SGHRS, CDR2 YFSETQ. The CDR3 region is CASSLGQGDYGYTF. Here the CDR3 DNA reads TGCGCCAGCAGCTTGGGACAGGGTGACTATGGCTACACCTTC.

Here the CDR3 reads CASSVGGGRTGAYNEQFF. CDR3 nucleotides: TGTGCCAGCAGCGTAGGAGGGGGAAGGACAGGGGCCTACAATGAGCAGTTCTTC. The rearrangement uses TRBV9 and TRBJ2-1; 9 bases agree with TRBD1. After removal of 0 bases from V and 2 bases from J, the junction contained 9 bases not matched to a gene. Germline lookup yields CDR1 SGDLS and CDR2 YYNGEE. The CDR3 length is 18 residues.

The rearrangement joins TRBV27 to TRBJ1-2; the D gene is possibly TRBD1 (6 bases). Germline CDR1 and CDR2: MNHEY and SMNVEV (reference sequence). Trimming stripped 2 bases from V and 4 bases from J, with 8 bases between. The CDR3 runs to 13 residues. The CDR3 bases are TGTGCCAGCAGTTTAGGACAGCTCTATGGCTACACCTTC. It encodes CASSLGQLYGYTF.

The chain recombines TRBV28 with TRBJ1-1; no clear D gene. Germline V CDR1 and CDR2: MDHEN, SYDVKM. The CDR3 runs 14 residues. V was shortened by 3 bases and J by 5 bases, with 13 bases between the two germline ends. Here the CDR3 reads CASSLVTSGTEAFF. The CDR3 nucleotides read TGTGCCAGCAGTTTGGTAACCTCGGGGACTGAAGCTTTCTTT.

The chain carries TRBV30 and TRBJ1-3; D remains unclear. V lost 6 bases, J lost 0 bases, and 9 bases lay in between. The CDR3 is 13 residues long. Germline values: CDR1 GTSNPN, CDR2 SVGIG (reference sequence). CDR3 loop: CACPRDSGNTIYF. The CDR3 coding sequence is TGTGCCTGCCCGAGGGACTCTGGAAACACCATATATTTT.

This chain joins TRBV30 and TRBJ1-3; no firm D call. Trimming cost V 0 bases and J 0 bases, with 6 bases left between them. Germline V gene data show CDR1 as GTSNPN and CDR2 as SVGIG (reference sequence). The CDR3 runs to 14 residues. CDR3 region: CAWSVDSSGNTIYF. As DNA, the CDR3 is TGTGCCTGGAGTGTTGATAGCTCTGGAAACACCATATATTTT.

J is TRBJ2-7 and V is TRBV6-1; unclear D gene. CDR1 and CDR2 from the germline V gene are MNHNS and SASEGT. This CDR3 has 13 amino acids. Trimming stripped 8 bases from V and 1 base from J, with 12 bases between. The CDR3 coding sequence is TGTGCCAGCCAAACGACAAGATCCTACGAGCAGTACTTC. Translated: CASQTTRSYEQYF.

V usage is TRBV2 and J usage is TRBJ2-7, with D perhaps TRBD1 (7 bases). Germline CDR1 SNHLY, CDR2 FYNNEI. This CDR3 is built from 14 residues. Trimming removed 6 bases at V and 3 bases at J, with 15 bases between. CDR3 protein: CASSGGQLGYEQYF. The CDR3 nucleotides are TGTGCCAGCAGCGGGGGACAGTTGGGCTACGAGCAGTACTTC.

The chain recombines TRBV7-2 with TRBJ2-3; the D gene is possibly TRBD2 (5 bases). V dropped 9 bases and J dropped 4 bases, with 17 bases sitting between them. The CDR3 runs 14 residues. The germline CDR1 and CDR2 sequences are SGHTA and FQGNSA. The CDR3 loop reads CASKPGLAADTQYF. CDR3 nucleotide sequence: TGTGCCAGTAAACCTGGGCTAGCCGCAGATACGCAGTATTTT.

This chain joins TRBV28 and TRBJ1-5; D not resolved. CDR1 is MDHEN, CDR2 SYDVKM, per germline. V was shortened by 2 bases and J by 7 bases, with 21 bases between the two germline ends. The CDR3 spans 17 residues. CDR3 sequence: CASSLAPLIVSGQPQHF. The DNA of the CDR3 is TGTGCCAGCAGTTTAGCCCCGCTTATTGTAAGCGGCCAGCCCCAGCATTTT.

The rearrangement uses TRBV2 and TRBJ1-4; TRBD1 is a possible D gene (5 bases). Per germline, CDR1 SNHLY and CDR2 FYNNEI. Trimming took 3 bases from V and 3 from J, leaving 17 bases between them. The CDR3 runs 17 residues. CDR3 region: CASSDVTGGAANEKLFF. The CDR3 DNA follows: TGTGCCAGCAGTGATGTCACCGGGGGTGCGGCTAATGAAAAACTGTTTTTT.

V is TRBV9 and J is TRBJ2-1, with D hard to call. Trimming removed 3 bases from V and 8 bases from J, with 18 bases in between. Per the germline V gene, CDR1 is SGDLS and CDR2 is YYNGEE. This CDR3 contains 15 residues. The chain's CDR3 is CASSGNLSIADEQFF. The CDR3 DNA reads TGTGCCAGCAGCGGCAACCTATCCATTGCCGATGAGCAGTTCTTC.

The chain couples TRBV7-8 to TRBJ2-1, with 7 bases that match TRBD2. Per the germline V gene, CDR1 is SGHVS and CDR2 is FQNEAQ. The trim removed 3 bases at V and 5 bases at J, leaving 16 bases unmatched. The CDR3 length is 18 residues. The CDR3 loop reads CASSFFPLTIREDNEQFF. DNA of the CDR3: TGTGCCAGCAGCTTTTTCCCCCTCACAATCCGGGAGGACAATGAGCAGTTCTTC.

The chain is built from TRBV5-6 and TRBJ1-5; 10 nucleotides line up with TRBD1. CDR1 SGHDT and CDR2 YYEEEE come from the germline V gene. This CDR3 spans 14 amino acids. V was clipped by 4 bases and J by 6 bases; unmatched bases: 4. CDR3 coding DNA: TGTGCCAGCAGCCCTGGACAGGGGGGTCAGCCCCAGCATTTT. Translating it yields CASSPGQGGQPQHF.

The rearrangement uses TRBV27 and TRBJ2-5, with TRBD2 matching over 10 bases. This CDR3 is built from 17 residues. The junction had 11 bases not matched to a gene; V was cut back by 5 bases and J by 2 bases. The V gene's germline CDR1 is MNHEY and CDR2 SMNVEV (reference sequence). The CDR3 loop reads CASSPGRGLAVQETQYF. The CDR3 region has the DNA TGTGCCAGCAGTCCGGGAAGAGGACTAGCGGTTCAAGAGACCCAGTACTTC.